Listed below are T cell receptor beta chains from one sample, sequenced in a study of breast tumors, draining lymph nodes, adjacent tissues. One entry per CDR3 protein results from TCRdb running MiXCR on the multiplex PCR reads. The data hold about 230,000 distinct CDR3 sequences, with 32% observed a single time. The sequencing input was axillary lymph node tissue. The origin of the receptors is a female donor with breast cancer. Some clones in this sample may be carry-over from other donors' samples. Each CDR3 is given with its conserved first and last residue. The D gene is left open where the match is weak. Clone size is stated in some rows and not others, as once, few, many or a class when expanded.

D	V	J	size	CDR3	DNA
-	TRBV7-8	TRBJ2-7	many	CASSSQQGNSYEQYF	TGTGCCAGCAGCTCCCAGCAGGGAAATTCCTACGAGCAGTACTTC
TRBD1	TRBV7-6	TRBJ2-2	many	CASSLGQGVGTGELFF	TGTGCCAGCAGCCTTGGACAGGGGGTTGGAACCGGGGAGCTGTTTTTT
TRBD2	TRBV12-3/TRBV12-4	TRBJ2-7	many	CASSLGGISYEQYF	TGTGCCAGCAGTTTGGGGGGGATCTCCTACGAGCAGTACTTC
-	TRBV7-2	TRBJ1-1	once	CASSRTPQNTEAFF	TGTGCCAGCAGCCGGACACCTCAGAACACTGAAGCTTTCTTT
-	TRBV20-1	TRBJ2-7	many	CSATTGPYEQYF	TGCAGTGCTACGACTGGACCCTACGAGCAGTACTTC
-	TRBV10-2	TRBJ1-5	-	CASSEAPGNSNQPQHF	TGCGCCAGCAGTGAGGCCCCAGGGAATAGCAATCAGCCCCAGCATTTT
-	TRBV10-3	TRBJ2-3	-	CAISESVRGTGSTDTQYF	TGTGCCATCAGTGAGTCAGTTAGAGGGACGGGATCCACAGATACGCAGTATTTT
-	TRBV20-1	TRBJ1-5	many	CSARRRGSNQPQHF	TGCAGTGCTAGACGACGAGGGAGCAATCAGCCCCAGCATTTT
-	TRBV30	TRBJ1-5	-	CAWSVGQTNQPQHF	TGTGCCTGGAGTGTGGGGCAGACCAATCAGCCCCAGCATTTT
TRBD1	TRBV5-1	TRBJ1-6	many	CASSFYRDRGNSPLHF	TGCGCCAGCAGTTTTTACCGGGACAGGGGGAATTCACCCCTCCACTTT
-	TRBV6-1	TRBJ1-4	many	CASRVRDGLNEKLFF	TGTGCCAGCAGAGTACGGGACGGTCTTAATGAAAAACTGTTTTTT
-	TRBV19	TRBJ2-2	many	CASSNQGGRGTGELFF	TGTGCCAGTAGTAATCAGGGGGGAAGGGGCACCGGGGAGCTGTTTTTT
-	TRBV2	TRBJ2-7	-	CASSPGRAGVSYEQYF	TGTGCCAGCAGCCCAGGACGGGCCGGGGTCTCCTACGAGCAGTACTTC
TRBD1	TRBV9	TRBJ2-7	many	CASSVEAGGHEQYF	TGTGCCAGCAGCGTAGAGGCAGGGGGCCACGAGCAGTACTTC
-	TRBV28	TRBJ2-3	few	CASSSPRGSTDTQYF	TGTGCCAGCAGCTCCCCCCGAGGGAGCACAGATACGCAGTATTTT
-	TRBV7-9	TRBJ1-2	many	CASSSTDKWGYTF	TGTGCCAGCAGCTCTACGGACAAGTGGGGCTACACCTTC
TRBD1	TRBV5-1	TRBJ1-2	many	CASRDGTEDGYTF	TGCGCCAGCAGAGACGGGACAGAGGATGGCTACACCTTC
TRBD1	TRBV12-5	TRBJ2-7	many	CASGPQGAQYEQYF	TGTGCTAGTGGTCCTCAGGGGGCCCAATACGAGCAGTACTTC
-	TRBV15	TRBJ1-5	few	CATSSESGLNQPQHF	TGTGCCACCAGCAGTGAGTCGGGGTTAAATCAGCCCCAGCATTTT
-	TRBV9	TRBJ1-5	-	CASSVGGSKQPQPF	TGTGCCAGCAGTGTGGGGGGTTCAAAGCAGCCCCAGCCCTTT
-	TRBV6-6	TRBJ2-2	many	CASSYSRGVGELFF	TGTGCCAGCAGTTACTCGAGAGGGGTCGGGGAGCTGTTTTTT
-	TRBV6-6	TRBJ1-2	many	CASRGGVEGYTF	TGTGCCAGCAGGGGAGGCGTAGAAGGCTACACCTTC
-	TRBV10-3	TRBJ1-6	many	CATSGRVGNSPLHF	TGTGCCACCTCCGGGCGTGTTGGTAATTCACCCCTCCACTTT
-	TRBV7-2	TRBJ1-4	many	CASSPQGRNEKLFF	TGTGCCAGCAGCCCCCAGGGGCGGAATGAAAAACTGTTTTTT
TRBD2	TRBV7-9	TRBJ2-3	-	CASSLSTGTSGTSTDTQYF	TGTGCCAGCAGCTTAAGCACCGGGACTAGCGGAACTAGCACAGATACGCAGTATTTT
-	TRBV28	TRBJ1-1	-	CASSPGTEVTNTEAFF	TGTGCCAGCAGCCCCGGGACGGAAGTAACGAACACTGAAGCTTTCTTT
TRBD1	TRBV20-1	TRBJ1-2	many	CSADRQGANYGYTF	TGCAGTGCTGATCGACAGGGGGCTAACTATGGCTACACCTTC
TRBD2	TRBV11-3	TRBJ2-7	-	CASSAGLAGPGQYF	TGTGCCAGCAGCGCGGGACTAGCGGGCCCCGGGCAGTACTTC
TRBD2	TRBV6-2/TRBV6-3	TRBJ2-1	-	CASSLTSGRADEQFF	TGTGCCAGCAGTCTTACTAGCGGGAGGGCCGATGAGCAGTTCTTC
-	TRBV6-2/TRBV6-3	TRBJ2-3	-	CASSHGWGETDTQYF	TGTGCCAGCAGTCACGGTTGGGGGGAGACAGATACGCAGTATTTT
TRBD1	TRBV2	TRBJ1-4	-	CASSEAAGQGNEKLFF	TGTGCCAGCAGTGAAGCGGCGGGACAGGGAAATGAAAAACTGTTTTTT
TRBD2	TRBV6-1	TRBJ2-1	-	CASGPSGGLYNEQFF	TGTGCCAGCGGGCCTAGCGGAGGCCTCTACAATGAGCAGTTCTTC
TRBD1	TRBV7-9	TRBJ2-7	-	CASRMGTGYYEQYF	TGTGCCAGCAGGATGGGGACAGGGTACTACGAGCAGTACTTC
TRBD1	TRBV6-1	TRBJ2-3	-	CASSSGTGNTQYF	TGTGCCAGCAGCTCCGGGACAGGGAATACGCAGTATTTT
TRBD1	TRBV30	TRBJ1-1	-	CAWSAGGTEAFF	TGTGCCTGGAGTGCAGGGGGCACTGAAGCTTTCTTT
TRBD1	TRBV5-1	TRBJ1-1	-	CASSLQGEYTEAFF	TGCGCCAGCAGCTTGCAGGGGGAGTACACTGAAGCTTTCTTT
-	TRBV7-9	TRBJ2-1	many	CASSPQVPGGEQFF	TGTGCCAGCAGCCCACAGGTTCCCGGCGGAGAGCAGTTCTTC
TRBD1	TRBV15	TRBJ2-2	many	CATSRGDRVNTGELFF	TGTGCCACCAGCAGGGGGGACAGGGTGAACACCGGGGAGCTGTTTTTT
-	TRBV30	TRBJ2-6	many	CAWRATGANVLTF	TGTGCCTGGAGGGCTACTGGGGCCAACGTCCTGACTTTC
TRBD2	TRBV11-3	TRBJ2-5	-	CASSPGTSGSQETQYF	TGTGCCAGCAGCCCGGGGACTAGCGGGAGCCAAGAGACCCAGTACTTC
-	TRBV11-2	TRBJ2-6	-	CASSLPGLCSGANVLTF	TGTGCCAGCAGCCTCCCCGGGCTGTGCTCTGGGGCCAACGTCCTGACTTTC
TRBD1	TRBV18	TRBJ2-1	-	CASSPLDRGNEQFF	TGTGCCAGCTCACCACTTGACAGGGGCAATGAGCAGTTCTTC
-	TRBV6-5	TRBJ2-7	few	CASRLRVVSYEQYF	TGTGCCAGCAGGCTCAGGGTAGTGTCCTACGAGCAGTACTTC
-	TRBV2	TRBJ1-1	-	CASKQGGGTEAFF	TGTGCCAGCAAACAGGGTGGCGGCACTGAAGCTTTCTTT
-	TRBV6-6	TRBJ1-2	many	CASSYSGGYGYTF	TGTGCCAGCAGTTACTCTGGGGGCTATGGCTACACCTTC
-	TRBV6-2/TRBV6-3	TRBJ2-1	-	CASSDGLTIYVNNEQFF	TGTGCCAGCAGCGATGGACTCACTATATACGTCAACAATGAGCAGTTCTTC
TRBD1	TRBV2	TRBJ1-5	many	CASRGYQGASQPQHF	TGTGCCAGCAGAGGCTATCAGGGGGCGAGTCAGCCCCAGCATTTT
TRBD1	TRBV7-2	TRBJ1-4	-	CASSFSGTANEKLFF	TGTGCCAGCAGCTTTTCCGGGACAGCTAATGAAAAACTGTTTTTT
-	TRBV7-9	TRBJ1-1	-	CASSFVRALSTEAFF	TGTGCCAGCAGCTTTGTTAGGGCCCTGAGCACTGAAGCTTTCTTT
-	TRBV2	TRBJ2-2	-	CASSPLGANTGEPFF	TGTGCCAGCAGCCCCCTGGGGGCGAACACCGGGGAGCCGTTTTTT
-	TRBV5-6	TRBJ1-4	many	CASSFMGAEKLFF	TGTGCCAGCAGCTTTATGGGGGCTGAAAAACTGTTTTTT
-	TRBV7-6	TRBJ2-3	-	CASSLDWQAEDTQYF	TGTGCCAGCAGCTTAGATTGGCAGGCTGAGGATACGCAGTATTTT
-	TRBV2	TRBJ2-5	many	CASSWGETQYF	TGTGCCAGCAGTTGGGGAGAGACCCAGTACTTC